The 18 T cell receptor beta chains given below trace back to one sample, sequenced in a study of cytomegalovirus exposure and HLA in healthy donors. 60 Vbeta and 13 Jbeta primers were used in PCR. Profiling relied on immunoSEQ multiplex PCR, and the TCRdb table lists in-frame clones only, not all of them. The data contain over 150,000 clones, 60% to 85% of them singletons. The sequenced sample was PBMCs. The receptors shown here come from a woman aged 40 to 50 in good health and CMV-seronegative.

The chain has TRBV30 and TRBJ2-3; TRBD1 matches 7 bases. This CDR3 has 15 amino acids. The V and J ends lost 0 bases and 1 base, in that order; junction bases with no gene match: 4. CDR1 and CDR2 from the germline V gene are GTSNPN and SVGIG (reference sequence). CDR3 amino acids: CAWSVSDRGTDTQYF. The CDR3 DNA sequence: TGTGCCTGGAGTGTAAGCGACAGGGGCACAGATACGCAGTATTTT.

V is TRBV30 and J is TRBJ1-6, with D uncertain. V gave up 4 bases and J gave up 0 bases, with 7 bases separating them. The CDR3 has 14 residues. Per germline, CDR1 GTSNPN and CDR2 SVGIG (reference sequence). The CDR3 region has the DNA TGTGCCTGGACGCCCAGCTCCTATAATTCACCCCTCCACTTT. This encodes CAWTPSSYNSPLHF.

The chain carries TRBV7-9 and TRBJ1-5; D may be TRBD1 (5 bases). There are 14 residues in the CDR3. In germline, CDR1 is SEHNR, CDR2 FQNEAQ (reference sequence). V dropped 6 bases and J dropped 8 bases, with 17 bases sitting between them. The CDR3 reads CASSSDRTLEPQHF. In DNA form, the CDR3 reads TGTGCCAGCAGTTCCGACAGAACTTTGGAGCCCCAGCATTTT.

The chain employs TRBV6-1 and TRBJ2-3; the D gene is possibly TRBD1 (7 bases). The CDR3 runs 15 residues. Germline V gene lookup returns CDR1 MNHNS and CDR2 SASEGT. Trimming removed 8 bases from V and 0 bases from J, with 15 bases in between. Written as DNA, the CDR3 is TGTGCCAGCTCCTCCCAGGGGGGCAGCACAGATACGCAGTATTTT. This gives the protein CASSSQGGSTDTQYF.

This clone was seen once. The chain uses TRBV27 and TRBJ1-1; 7 bases are a match to TRBD1. V shed 3 bases and J 4 bases; nucleotides not matched to a gene: 5. Germline CDR1 reads MNHEY; CDR2 reads SMNVEV (reference sequence). The CDR3 contains 14 residues. CDR3 bases: TGTGCCAGCAGTTTCAGGGGGAGTCGCACTGAAGCTTTCTTT. Its protein product is CASSFRGSRTEAFF.

This CDR3 reads CASSKLAGGYNEQFF. For the CDR3, the DNA is TGCGCCAGCAGTAAACTAGCGGGAGGCTACAATGAGCAGTTCTTC. The genes are TRBV10-1 and TRBJ2-1, with TRBD2 identical over 12 bases. Per germline, CDR1 WNHNN and CDR2 SYGVQD (reference sequence). The V gene end was trimmed by 5 bases and the J gene end by 3 bases; junction bases not matched to a gene: 2. This CDR3 has 15 amino acids.

In its sample, this clone was seen once. V is TRBV5-6 and J is TRBJ2-5, with D possibly being TRBD2 (6 bases). V dropped 3 bases and J dropped 4 bases, with 22 bases sitting between them. The CDR3 is made up of 17 amino acids. The germline gives CDR1 SGHDT, CDR2 YYEEEE. The CDR3 DNA reads as TGTGCCAGCAGCTGGGGCGGGGCGGGGCGCAGGGTAGAGACCCAGTACTTC. As protein: CASSWGGAGRRVETQYF. The complete variable domain, with remaining parts taken from reference TRBV5-6 and TRBJ2-5, reads DAGVTQSPTHLIKTRGQQVTLRCSPKSGHDTVSWYQQALGQGPQFIFQYYEEEERQRGNFPDRFSGHQFPNYSSELNVNALLLGDSALYLCASSWGGAGRRVETQYFGPGTRLLVL.

The J gene is TRBJ2-5, the V gene TRBV11-2, with TRBD1 matching over 7 bases. V shed 3 bases and J 0 bases; nucleotides not matched to a gene: 7. This CDR3 has 16 amino acids. CDR1 is SGHAT and CDR2 is FQNNGV in the germline V gene. This chain's CDR3 is CASSFRGQTDQETQYF. In nucleotides, the CDR3 is TGTGCCAGCAGCTTTCGGGGACAGACGGACCAAGAGACCCAGTACTTC.

V is TRBV5-6 and J is TRBJ2-7; the match to TRBD2 covers 8 bases. The CDR3 is 15 amino acids. Germline loops: CDR1 SGHDT, CDR2 YYEEEE. V lost 1 base to trimming and J lost 2 bases; unmatched junction nucleotides: 5. The CDR3 DNA sequence: TGTGCCAGCAGCTTGCTACTAGCGGAAACCTACGAGCAGTACTTC. Its protein product is CASSLLLAETYEQYF.

The chain recombines TRBV13 with TRBJ2-3; TRBD1 matches at 10 bases. V lost 5 bases to trimming and J lost 3 bases; unmatched junction nucleotides: 2. Per germline, CDR1 PRHDT and CDR2 FYEKMQ (reference sequence). The CDR3 extends over 14 amino acids. Here the CDR3 reads CASSRQGATDTQYF. DNA for the CDR3: TGTGCCAGCAGCCGACAGGGGGCAACAGATACGCAGTATTTT.

The chain combines TRBV4-2 with TRBJ1-3, with a weak D call TRBD1 (5 bases). The CDR3 covers 18 residues. Per the germline V gene, CDR1 is LGHNA and CDR2 is YNFKEQ. V lost 4 bases and J lost 0, with 19 bases in between. The CDR3 bases are TGTGCCAGCAGCCCAATAATCGGACACTCGAGCTCTGGAAACACCATATATTTT. This sequence encodes CASSPIIGHSSSGNTIYF.

V gene TRBV7-2 combines with J gene TRBJ2-2; the match to TRBD2 covers 8 bases. The length of the CDR3 is 17 residues. After removal of 1 base from V and 3 bases from J, the junction contained 7 bases not matched to a gene. Germline V lookup: CDR1 SGHTA, CDR2 FQGNSA. The DNA of the CDR3 is TGTGCCAGCAGCTTAGGTTCGGTAGCGGGGTACACCGGGGAGCTGTTTTTT. It encodes CASSLGSVAGYTGELFF.

V is TRBV25-1 and J is TRBJ2-5; tentative D call: TRBD2 (5 bases). CDR1 is MGHDK, CDR2 SYGVNS, per germline. This CDR3 is 15 amino acids long. Trimming cost V 3 bases and J 2 bases, with 13 bases left between them. CDR3 DNA: TGTGCCAGCAGTGATCACGGGATTGCTCAAGAGACCCAGTACTTC. This codes for CASSDHGIAQETQYF.

Turning to this clone: The sample has other DNA sequences that encode this CDR3 too. The chain combines TRBV19 with TRBJ2-7, with TRBD1 matching 9 bases. This CDR3 comprises 14 residues. V shed 3 bases and J 2 bases; nucleotides not matched to a gene: 2. CDR1 LNHDA and CDR2 SQIVND come from the germline V gene (reference sequence). Written as DNA, the CDR3 is TGTGCCAGTAGTATTGGGACAGGGACCTACGAGCAGTACTTC. The encoded protein is CASSIGTGTYEQYF.

The V and J genes are TRBV11-2 and TRBJ1-4, with D tentatively TRBD1 (6 bases). The germline V and J ends were trimmed by 3 bases and 3 bases, with 14 bases remaining between them. The germline V gene has CDR1 SGHAT and CDR2 FQNNGV. The CDR3 covers 16 residues. The CDR3 reads CASSFTTGPANEKLFF. For the CDR3, the DNA is TGTGCCAGCAGCTTCACCACAGGGCCCGCTAATGAAAAACTGTTTTTT.

J is TRBJ2-3 and V is TRBV2; D is perhaps TRBD1 (6 bases). Germline loops: CDR1 SNHLY, CDR2 FYNNEI. The CDR3 sequence is 17 residues long. Trimming cost V 6 bases and J 3 bases, with 22 bases left between them. The CDR3 DNA reads as TGTGCCAGCAGGAGGACGGGCCAAAGACAGGCGACAGATACGCAGTATTTT. Its translation: CASRRTGQRQATDTQYF.

CDR3 amino acids: CASSSLYEQYF. CDR3 nucleotides: TGTGCCAGCAGCTCCCTCTACGAGCAGTACTTC. The chain uses TRBV5-6 and TRBJ2-5, with D hard to call. The closer fit of TRBJ2-7 to the DNA end suggests the J call may be wrong. Germline V gives CDR1 SGHDT, CDR2 YYEEEE. This CDR3 spans 11 amino acids.

The rearrangement joins TRBV5-4 to TRBJ2-1; tentatively, D is TRBD2 (5 bases). This CDR3 has 15 residues. Looked up from germline, CDR1 is SGHNT and CDR2 is YYREEE (reference sequence). V was shortened by 0 bases and J by 4 bases, with 11 bases between the two germline ends. The CDR3 sequence: CASSLGENSYNEQFF. DNA of the CDR3: TGTGCCAGCAGCTTGGGGGAGAATAGTTACAATGAGCAGTTCTTC.